This TCR beta chain was recovered during a study of cytomegalovirus exposure and HLA in healthy donors. 60 Vbeta and 13 Jbeta primers were used in PCR. TCRdb's copy holds only in-frame clones and misses some; the assay was immunoSEQ multiplex PCR. The repertoire table contains about 160,000 clones. This CDR3 comprises 15 residues. Per the germline V gene, CDR1 is SGHRS and CDR2 is YFSETQ. Trimming at V came to 0 bases and at J to 5 bases, leaving 5 bases not matched to a gene. The chain joins TRBV5-1 to TRBJ1-1; the match to TRBD1 covers 9 bases. The specimen was PBMCs. The clonotype comes from a young man in good health and CMV-seronegative. The CDR3 DNA is TGCGCCAGCAGCTTGGCTGGACAGGGGTGGACTGAAGCTTTCTTT. Its protein is CASSLAGQGWTEAFF. Drawing the rest from reference TRBV5-1 and TRBJ1-1, the complete variable domain is KAGVTQTPRYLIKTRGQQVTLSCSPISGHRSVSWYQQTPGQGLQFLFEYFSETQRNKGNFPGRFSGRQFSNSRSEMNVSTLELGDSALYLCASSLAGQGWTEAFFGQGTRLTVV.